This T cell receptor (beta chain) is drawn from a study of cytomegalovirus exposure and HLA in healthy donors. Looking at the study overall: Earlier work reported 100 million to 130 million unique TCR beta sequences from about 180 million T cells. Study-wide points: Exclusion as indistinguishable affected some V segments, including TRBV6-2 and TRBV6-3. Productive status was seen about 90% or about 30% of the time for most TCR beta V segments in an earlier analysis. Analysis was carried out at a later point, and it linked a missense DCLRE1C variant to TCR beta V- and J-gene trimming.

It was with 60 Vbeta and 13 Jbeta primers that the PCR ran. TCRdb's table, derived via immunoSEQ multiplex PCR, lists solely in-frame clones and lacks some. The table includes 170,000 or so clones, 80% detected once. Germline values: CDR1 MRHNA, CDR2 SNTAGT. This CDR3 has 14 residues. Note on this clone: The antigen remains unidentified. A junction end diverges from the germline sequence, so it may reflect a read error.

This TCR came from a boy between 10 and 17 years old in good health and CMV-seronegative. The sequencing sample was made of PBMCs. J is TRBJ2-7 and V is TRBV6-4; TRBD2 is a possible D gene (5 bases). In DNA, the CDR3 is TGTGCCAGCAGTGAAAAAAGCGGCTCCGACGAGCAGTACTTC. This gives the protein CASSEKSGSDEQYF.